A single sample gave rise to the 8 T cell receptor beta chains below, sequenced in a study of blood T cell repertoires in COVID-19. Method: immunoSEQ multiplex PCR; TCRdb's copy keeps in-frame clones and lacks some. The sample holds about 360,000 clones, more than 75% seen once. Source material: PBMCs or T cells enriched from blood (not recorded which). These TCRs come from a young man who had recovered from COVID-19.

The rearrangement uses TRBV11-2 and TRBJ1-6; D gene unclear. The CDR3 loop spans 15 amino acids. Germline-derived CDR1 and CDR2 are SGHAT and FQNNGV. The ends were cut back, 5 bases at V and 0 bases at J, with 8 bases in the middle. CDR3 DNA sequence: TGTGCCAGCAGCCAATCGCGCTCCTATAATTCACCCCTCCACTTT. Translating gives CASSQSRSYNSPLHF.

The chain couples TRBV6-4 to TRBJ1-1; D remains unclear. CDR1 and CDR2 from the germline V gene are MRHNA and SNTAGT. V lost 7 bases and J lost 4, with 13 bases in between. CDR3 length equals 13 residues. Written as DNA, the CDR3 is TGTGCCAGCACGAGAGAGGAGGGCACTGAAGCTTTCTTT. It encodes CASTREEGTEAFF.

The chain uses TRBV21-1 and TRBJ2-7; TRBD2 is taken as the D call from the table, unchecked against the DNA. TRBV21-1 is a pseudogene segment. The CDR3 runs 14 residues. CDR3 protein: CASPRGGKPYEQYF. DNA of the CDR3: TGTGCCAGCCCCCGGGGGGGGAAGCCCTACGAGCAGTACTTC.

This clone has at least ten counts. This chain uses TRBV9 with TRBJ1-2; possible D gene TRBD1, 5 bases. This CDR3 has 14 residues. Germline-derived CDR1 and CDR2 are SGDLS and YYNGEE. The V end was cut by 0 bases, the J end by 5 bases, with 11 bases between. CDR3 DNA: TGTGCCAGCAGCGTAGAGGGGAGGTCTTATGGCTACACCTTC. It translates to CASSVEGRSYGYTF.

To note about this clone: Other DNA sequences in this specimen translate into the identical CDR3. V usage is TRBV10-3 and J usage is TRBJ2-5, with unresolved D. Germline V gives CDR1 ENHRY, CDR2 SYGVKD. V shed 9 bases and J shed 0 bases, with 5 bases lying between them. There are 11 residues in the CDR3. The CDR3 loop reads CAIQDQETQYF. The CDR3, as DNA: TGTGCCATTCAGGACCAAGAGACCCAGTACTTC.

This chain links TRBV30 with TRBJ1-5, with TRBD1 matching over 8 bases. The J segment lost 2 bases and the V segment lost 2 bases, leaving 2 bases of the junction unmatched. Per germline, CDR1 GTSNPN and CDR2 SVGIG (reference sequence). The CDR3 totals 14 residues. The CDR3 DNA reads TGTGCCTGGAGTCAACAGGGGGGCAATCAGCCCCAGCATTTT. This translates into CAWSQQGGNQPQHF.

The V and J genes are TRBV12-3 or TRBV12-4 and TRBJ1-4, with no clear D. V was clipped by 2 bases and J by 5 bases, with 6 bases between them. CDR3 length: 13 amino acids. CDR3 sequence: CASSLRENEKLFF. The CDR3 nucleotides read TGTGCCAGCAGTTTAAGGGAGAATGAAAAACTGTTTTTT.

The CDR3 reads CASSYLGAMGSPLHF. The CDR3 bases are TGTGCCAGCAGTTACTTGGGAGCAATGGGATCACCCCTCCACTTT. J is TRBJ1-6 and V is TRBV6-5; D gene unclear. Germline V gene data show CDR1 as MNHEY and CDR2 as SVGAGI. CDR3 length: 15 residues. V lost 1 base to trimming and J lost 10 bases, with 14 bases between them.